A selection of T cell receptor beta chains follows, all from one sample in a study of long-term antiretroviral therapy in people with HIV. Data came from immunoSEQ multiplex PCR; TCRdb stores just in-frame clones and leaves some out. This sample carries 25,000 to 30,000 clones, approximately 81% of them seen once, and the ten largest clones take approximately 9%. The specimen comprised unsorted PBMCs, sampled 3 years after starting antiretroviral therapy. The origin of the receptors is a man aged 35 to 55 with HIV. Both conserved end residues are part of each CDR3.

12 | TRBV11-2 | CASSFGGNEQFF
11 | TRBV5-5 | CASSLGGEQYF
14 | TRBV29-1 | CSVGQGLPVDTQYF
16 | TRBV2 | CASTEKGRFGTGELFF
17 | TRBV7-2 | CASSLGLAGGNGETQYF
15 | TRBV28 | CASSFIASQADTQYF
14 | TRBV29-1 | CSVQTGTSLNEQFF
11 | TRBV7-9 | CASSHGVEQYF
20 | TRBV4-3 | CASSYRHPSSSVPIYNEQFF
13 | TRBV7-9 | CASSLIIEPEAFF
14 | TRBV7-3 | CASSAGWGTGELFF
17 | TRBV19 | CASSTGLAGGRGETQYF
12 | TRBV29-1 | CSVEGGKDTQYF
15 | TRBV18 | CASSPRQATGNEQFF
14 | TRBV7-6 | CASSLRQGQDTQYF
18 | TRBV4-3 | CASSQDLNVGGARYEQYF
16 | TRBV7-2 | CASSWGAAGGPIEQYF
15 | TRBV7-2 | CASSWSSGGYNEQFF
13 | TRBV18 | CATTTGTGNTIYF
14 | TRBV28 | CASATGVFIYGYTF
13 | TRBV27 | CASSLLGTDTQYF
14 | TRBV6-1 | CASRRDDGGTEAFF
14 | TRBV11-2 | CASSRQRANTEAFF
14 | TRBV6-5 | CASSRTGGADTQYF
15 | TRBV19 | CASTTAGGTGNEQFF
16 | TRBV14 | CASSQERLAGVNEQFF
15 | TRBV10-3 | CAISDGQGGGQPQHF
13 | TRBV10-3 | CAICPGTDYGYTF
16 | TRBV9 | CASSPALAGGPYEQYF
15 | TRBV6-4 | CASSDGLAGNNEQFF
16 | TRBV19 | CASSRSTGGFFNEQFF
13 | TRBV4-2 | CASSQDVAAEAFF
17 | TRBV5-1 | CASSLGQGTILYNEQFF
12 | TRBV27 | CASSPQTGREYF
13 | TRBV6-6 | CASRTSGGYEQYF
14 | TRBV18 | CASSLTRLTYEQYF
14 | TRBV6-5 | CASSRRTGTDEQYF
17 | TRBV7-9 | CASSLALAETTNYGYTF
14 | TRBV9 | CASSVAGMNTEAFF
15 | TRBV7-8 | CASIPGQGFPDTQYF
15 | TRBV6-5 | CASRTQRSTNEKLFF
13 | TRBV6-1 | CASSEALVRGYTF
14 | TRBV5-1 | CASSLGGIDQPQHF
13 | TRBV7-9 | CASSYTGGSGYTF
13 | TRBV6-5 | CASSAGLLGEQFF
14 | TRBV7-9 | CASSLAGSSNEQFF
13 | TRBV7-9 | CAISMDGGETQYF
15 | TRBV5-6 | CASSFGRGRTDTQYF
15 | TRBV19 | CASSKRDRGIDEQYF
15 | TRBV18 | CASSPEGDRISPLHF
10 | TRBV29-1 | CSVTPNTQYF
16 | TRBV28 | CASSFRGFGVSYEQYF
14 | TRBV7-9 | CASSQWDLNEKLFF
16 | TRBV5-1 | CASSLGVGLAVYEQYF
15 | TRBV28 | CASSRQFIDTGELFF
13 | TRBV11-3 | CASSERGFDEQYF
16 | TRBV5-1 | CASSQTTSSRQDEQYF